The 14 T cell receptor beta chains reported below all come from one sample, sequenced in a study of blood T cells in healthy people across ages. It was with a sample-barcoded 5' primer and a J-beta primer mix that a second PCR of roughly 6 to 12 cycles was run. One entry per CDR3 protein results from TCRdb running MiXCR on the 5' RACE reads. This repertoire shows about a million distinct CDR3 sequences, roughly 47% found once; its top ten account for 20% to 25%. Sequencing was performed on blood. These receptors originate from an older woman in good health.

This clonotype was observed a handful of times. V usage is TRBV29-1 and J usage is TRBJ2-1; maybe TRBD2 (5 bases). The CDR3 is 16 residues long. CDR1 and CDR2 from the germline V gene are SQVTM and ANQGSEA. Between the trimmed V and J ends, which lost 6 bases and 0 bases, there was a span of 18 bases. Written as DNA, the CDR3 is TGCAGCGTCTCAGGACTGGCGGAAAGCTCCTACAATGAGCAGTTCTTC. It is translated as CSVSGLAESSYNEQFF.

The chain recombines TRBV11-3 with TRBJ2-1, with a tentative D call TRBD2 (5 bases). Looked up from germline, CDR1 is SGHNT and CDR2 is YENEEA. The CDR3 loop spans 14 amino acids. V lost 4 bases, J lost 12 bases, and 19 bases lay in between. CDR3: CASSSERTSRVQFF. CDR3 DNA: TGTGCCAGCAGCTCCGAGCGGACCTCTCGGGTGCAGTTCTTC.

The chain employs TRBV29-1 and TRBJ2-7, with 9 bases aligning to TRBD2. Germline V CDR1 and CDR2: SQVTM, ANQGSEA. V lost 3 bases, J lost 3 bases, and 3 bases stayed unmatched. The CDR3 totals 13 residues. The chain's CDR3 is CSVDSGSYYEQYF. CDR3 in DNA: TGCAGCGTTGATAGCGGGAGCTACTACGAGCAGTACTTC.

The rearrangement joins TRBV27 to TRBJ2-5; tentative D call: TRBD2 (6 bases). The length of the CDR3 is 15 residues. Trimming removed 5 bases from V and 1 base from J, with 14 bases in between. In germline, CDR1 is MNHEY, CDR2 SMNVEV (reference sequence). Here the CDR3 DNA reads TGTGCCAGCAGTACTGGGAGCGGGTCCCAAGAGACCCAGTACTTC. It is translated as CASSTGSGSQETQYF.

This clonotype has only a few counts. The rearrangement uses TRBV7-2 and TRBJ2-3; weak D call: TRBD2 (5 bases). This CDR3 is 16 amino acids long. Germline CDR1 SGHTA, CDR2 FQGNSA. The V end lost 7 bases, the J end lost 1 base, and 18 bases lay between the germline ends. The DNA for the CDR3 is TGTGCCAGCACCACTACGTTAGGAGGACGCACAGATACGCAGTATTTT. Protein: CASTTTLGGRTDTQYF.

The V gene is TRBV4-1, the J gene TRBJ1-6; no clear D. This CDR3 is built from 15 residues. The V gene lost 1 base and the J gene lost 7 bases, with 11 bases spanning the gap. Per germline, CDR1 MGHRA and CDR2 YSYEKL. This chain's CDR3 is CASSQARWGNSPLHF. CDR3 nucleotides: TGCGCCAGCAGCCAAGCCCGGTGGGGAAATTCACCCCTCCACTTT.

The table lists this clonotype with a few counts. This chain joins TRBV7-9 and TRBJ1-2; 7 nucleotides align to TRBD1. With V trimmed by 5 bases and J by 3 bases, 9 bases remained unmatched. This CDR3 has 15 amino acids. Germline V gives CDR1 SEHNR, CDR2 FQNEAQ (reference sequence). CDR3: CASSKPGQRDYGYTF. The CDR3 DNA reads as TGTGCCAGCAGCAAGCCGGGACAGAGAGACTATGGCTACACCTTC.

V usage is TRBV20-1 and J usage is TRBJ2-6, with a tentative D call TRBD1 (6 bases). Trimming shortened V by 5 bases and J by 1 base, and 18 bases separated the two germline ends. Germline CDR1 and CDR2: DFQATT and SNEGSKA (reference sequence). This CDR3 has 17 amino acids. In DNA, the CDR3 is TGCAGTGCTTCTATACCCGGACAGATGTCTGGGGCCAACGTCCTGACTTTC. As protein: CSASIPGQMSGANVLTF.

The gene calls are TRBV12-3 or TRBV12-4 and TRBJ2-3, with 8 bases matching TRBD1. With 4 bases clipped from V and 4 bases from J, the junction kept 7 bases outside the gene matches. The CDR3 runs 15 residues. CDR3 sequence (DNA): TGTGCCAGCAGTTACGGACAGGGTCAGGCAGATACGCAGTATTTT. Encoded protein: CASSYGQGQADTQYF.

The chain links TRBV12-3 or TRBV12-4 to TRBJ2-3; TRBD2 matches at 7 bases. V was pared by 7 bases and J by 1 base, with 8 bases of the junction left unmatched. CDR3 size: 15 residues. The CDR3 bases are TGTGCCAGCATCCTTTGGGGAGGGGGCACAGATACGCAGTATTTT. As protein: CASILWGGGTDTQYF.

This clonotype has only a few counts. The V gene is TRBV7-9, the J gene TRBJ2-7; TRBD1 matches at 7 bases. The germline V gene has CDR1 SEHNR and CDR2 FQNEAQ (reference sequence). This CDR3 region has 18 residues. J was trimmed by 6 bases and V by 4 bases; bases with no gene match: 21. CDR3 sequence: CASSSQAPDRVQLREQYF. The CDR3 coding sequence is TGTGCCAGCAGCTCCCAAGCCCCCGACAGGGTTCAATTACGCGAGCAGTACTTC.

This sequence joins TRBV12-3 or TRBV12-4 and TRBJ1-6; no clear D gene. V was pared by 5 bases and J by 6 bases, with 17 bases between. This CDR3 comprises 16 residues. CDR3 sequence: CASSPRLGQLNSPLHF. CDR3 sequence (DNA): TGTGCCAGCAGTCCCAGACTAGGGCAGCTTAATTCACCCCTCCACTTT.

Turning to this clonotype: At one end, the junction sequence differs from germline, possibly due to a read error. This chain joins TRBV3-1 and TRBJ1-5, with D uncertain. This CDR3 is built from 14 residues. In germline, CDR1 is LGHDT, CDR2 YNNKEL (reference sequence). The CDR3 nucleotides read TGTACCAGCAGCCAAGGTAGTTCCAATCAGCCCCAGCATTTT. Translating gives CTSSQGSSNQPQHF.

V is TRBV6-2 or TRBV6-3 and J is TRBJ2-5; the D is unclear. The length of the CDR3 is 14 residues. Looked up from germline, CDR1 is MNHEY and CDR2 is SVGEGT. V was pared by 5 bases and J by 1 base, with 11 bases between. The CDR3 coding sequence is TGTGCCAGCAGTGCTGGACGGCTCCAAGAGACCCAGTACTTC. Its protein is CASSAGRLQETQYF.